This passage covers 2 T cell receptor beta chains from one sample sequenced in a study of blood T cell repertoires in COVID-19. Method: immunoSEQ multiplex PCR; TCRdb's copy keeps in-frame clones and lacks some. The sample lists about 170,000 clones; about 86% were seen once. The sequencing sample was made of peripheral blood. These receptors all stem from a man between 18 and 29 years old with active or convalescent COVID-19.

This chain connects TRBV9 to TRBJ1-6; weak D call: TRBD1 (6 bases). V was trimmed by 4 bases and J by 9 bases, leaving 20 bases between them. The V gene's germline CDR1 is SGDLS and CDR2 YYNGEE. CDR3 length: 16 residues. Here the CDR3 reads CASSLWGGQGISPLHF. CDR3 bases: TGTGCCAGCAGCCTCTGGGGGGGCCAGGGCATTTCACCCCTCCACTTT.

The rearrangement uses TRBV18 and TRBJ2-1, with 8 positions matching TRBD2. The CDR3 has 16 amino acids. The germline CDR1 and CDR2 sequences are KGHSH and LQKENI. V was pared by 3 bases and J by 1 base, with 5 bases of the junction left unmatched. The CDR3 DNA reads TGTGCCAGCTCACCCGCCGGGACTAGGTCCTACAATGAGCAGTTCTTC. Protein: CASSPAGTRSYNEQFF.